The 8 T cell receptor beta chains reported below all come from one sample, sequenced in a study of blood T cell repertoires in COVID-19. Profiled with immunoSEQ multiplex PCR; TCRdb holds only in-frame clones, not every one. The sample consists of over 100,000 clones, around 80% of them appearing once. The sample consisted of peripheral blood. The origin of the receptors is a human donor in a cohort sampled during active or convalescent COVID-19.

The genes are TRBV5-1 and TRBJ2-5; 11 nucleotides match TRBD2. Germline V gene data show CDR1 as SGHRS and CDR2 as YFSETQ. V lost 2 bases, J lost 6 bases, and 15 bases stayed unmatched. The CDR3 sequence is 18 residues long. As DNA, the CDR3 is TGCGCCAGCAGCTTTGAGGGGAGTAGCGGGAGGGCCGTGAAGACCCAGTACTTC. Translation gives CASSFEGSSGRAVKTQYF.

The V and J genes are TRBV5-1 and TRBJ2-5; 11 bases line up with TRBD2. V shed 6 bases and J 5 bases; nucleotides not matched to a gene: 12. Germline V lookup: CDR1 SGHRS, CDR2 YFSETQ. The CDR3 runs 16 residues. Here the CDR3 reads CASKGVTSGSHETQYF. CDR3 nucleotide sequence: TGCGCCAGCAAGGGGGTTACTAGCGGGAGTCATGAGACCCAGTACTTC.

The chain carries TRBV4-3 and TRBJ2-1; D gene unclear. CDR3 length: 17 residues. V gave up 0 bases and J gave up 3 bases, with 15 bases separating them. The germline CDR1 and CDR2 sequences are LGHNA and YSLEER. The CDR3 region has the DNA TGCGCCAGCAGCCAAGATCTCCTCAATATCGGCTACAATGAGCAGTTCTTC. This gives the protein CASSQDLLNIGYNEQFF.

The chain employs TRBV27 and TRBJ1-1, with TRBD1 identical over 7 bases. Germline assignment: CDR1 MNHEY and CDR2 SMNVEV (reference sequence). The ends lost 6 bases at V and 1 base at J; junction bases unmatched: 8. This CDR3 contains 15 residues. Here the CDR3 reads CASSSITGENTEAFF. The CDR3 DNA sequence: TGTGCCAGCAGCTCTATCACAGGGGAGAACACTGAAGCTTTCTTT.

The V and J genes are TRBV3-1 (or the pseudogene TRBV3-2) and TRBJ1-1; possibly TRBD1 for D (5 bases). CDR3 length: 14 residues. The ends were cut back, 0 bases at V and 9 bases at J, with 14 bases in the middle. The germline V gene has CDR1 LGHDT and CDR2 YNNKEL (reference sequence). CDR3 amino acids: CASSQDTGTGKAFF. CDR3 nucleotides: TGTGCCAGCAGCCAAGATACCGGAACAGGAAAAGCTTTCTTT.

Comments on this clone: The same CDR3 is also encoded by other DNA sequences in this sample. V is TRBV19 and J is TRBJ2-3; D uncertain. The CDR3 length is 14 residues. V lost 3 bases to trimming and J lost 1 base, with 8 bases between them. The germline gives CDR1 LNHDA, CDR2 SQIVND (reference sequence). The CDR3 is CASSISPGTDTQYF. For the CDR3, the DNA is TGTGCCAGTAGTATCTCCCCCGGCACAGATACGCAGTATTTT. Drawing the rest from reference TRBV19 and TRBJ2-3, the complete variable domain is DGGITQSPKYLFRKEGQNVTLSCEQNLNHDAMYWYRQDPGQGLRLIYYSQIVNDFQKGDIAEGYSVSREKKESFPLTVTSAQKNPTAFYLCASSISPGTDTQYFGPGTRLTVL.

The chain recombines TRBV4-3 with TRBJ2-7; the match to TRBD2 covers 9 bases. CDR3 length equals 16 residues. Germline V CDR1 and CDR2: LGHNA, YSLEER. V was pared by 2 bases and J by 3 bases, with 8 bases of the junction left unmatched. This chain's CDR3 is CASSQNVAGAFYEQYF. In nucleotides, the CDR3 is TGCGCCAGCAGCCAAAACGTAGCGGGAGCCTTCTACGAGCAGTACTTC.

V and J are TRBV19 and TRBJ2-1; 10 positions match TRBD2. Germline V CDR1 and CDR2: LNHDA, SQIVND (reference sequence). The ends lost 7 bases at V and 0 bases at J; junction bases unmatched: 9. This CDR3 contains 17 residues. CDR3 loop: CASKTSGTVLSYNEQFF. CDR3 nucleotide sequence: TGTGCCAGTAAAACTAGCGGGACCGTCCTCTCCTACAATGAGCAGTTCTTC.